This TCR beta chain was observed in a study of early T cells in non-severe SARS-CoV-2 infection. Study-wide findings and caveats: CD4 and private specificities were missed by VDJdb matching, which favored anti-spike CD8 responses.

There are a few counts of this clonotype. What it binds is unknown. Looked up from germline, CDR1 is LGHNA and CDR2 is YSLEER. There are 15 residues in the CDR3. Unmatched junction bases numbered 7, after V lost 0 bases and J lost 6 bases. As part of library construction, unique molecular identifiers were attached to individual cDNA molecules. TCRdb analysed the 5' RACE reads with MiXCR anew, one entry per CDR3 protein. The sample records about 42,000 distinct CDR3 sequences, roughly 7.1% being singletons. This TCR came from an adult who was a healthcare worker with PCR-confirmed SARS-CoV-2 infection or an uninfected control (not recorded which). The sample taken for sequencing was whole blood. The chain joins TRBV4-3 to TRBJ1-2; TRBD1 aligns across 7 bases. CDR3 coding DNA: TGCGCCAGCAGCCAAGAGGCCCTGACAGGGCATGGCTACACCTTC. As protein: CASSQEALTGHGYTF.